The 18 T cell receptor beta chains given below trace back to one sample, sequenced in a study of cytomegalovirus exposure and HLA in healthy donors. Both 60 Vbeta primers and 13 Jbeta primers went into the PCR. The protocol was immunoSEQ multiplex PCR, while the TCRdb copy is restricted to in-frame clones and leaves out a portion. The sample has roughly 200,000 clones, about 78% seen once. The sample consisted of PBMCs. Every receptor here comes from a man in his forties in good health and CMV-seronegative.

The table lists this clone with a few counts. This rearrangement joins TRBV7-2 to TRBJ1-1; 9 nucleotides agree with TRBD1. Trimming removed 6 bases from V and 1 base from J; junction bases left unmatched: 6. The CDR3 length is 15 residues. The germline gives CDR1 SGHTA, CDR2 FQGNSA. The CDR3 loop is CASRVRDRANTEAFF. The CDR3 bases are TGTGCCAGCAGGGTAAGGGACAGGGCGAACACTGAAGCTTTCTTT. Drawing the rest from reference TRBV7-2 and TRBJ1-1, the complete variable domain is GAGVSQSPSNKVTEKGKDVELRCDPISGHTALYWYRQSLGQGLEFLIYFQGNSAPDKSGLPSDRFSAERTGGSVSTLTIQRTQQEDSAVYLCASRVRDRANTEAFFGQGTRLTVV.

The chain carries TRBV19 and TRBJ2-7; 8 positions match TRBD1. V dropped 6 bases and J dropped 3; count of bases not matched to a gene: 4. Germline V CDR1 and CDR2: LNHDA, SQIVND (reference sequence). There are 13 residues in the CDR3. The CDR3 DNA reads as TGTGCCAGTAGCCCGACAGGGGACTACGAGCAGTACTTC. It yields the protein CASSPTGDYEQYF.

For the CDR3, the DNA is TGTGCCAGCAGCTTGGTAGCGGGTTTCGCAGATACGCAGTATTTT. Translation: CASSLVAGFADTQYF. The rearrangement links TRBV7-3 to TRBJ2-3, with 7 positions matching TRBD2. After removal of 3 bases from V and 4 bases from J, the junction contained 7 bases not matched to a gene. CDR3 length: 15 amino acids. CDR1 and CDR2 from the germline V gene are SGHTA and FQGTGA.

CDR3 nucleotides: TGTGCCAGCACTCGGAAAGAAGGGGGTGAGCAGTTCTTC. The encoded protein is CASTRKEGGEQFF. The V gene is TRBV11-3, the J gene TRBJ2-1, with a tentative D call TRBD1 (6 bases). The CDR3 sequence is 13 residues long. The ends were cut back, 7 bases at V and 9 bases at J, with 16 bases in the middle. CDR1 is SGHNT, CDR2 YENEEA, per germline.

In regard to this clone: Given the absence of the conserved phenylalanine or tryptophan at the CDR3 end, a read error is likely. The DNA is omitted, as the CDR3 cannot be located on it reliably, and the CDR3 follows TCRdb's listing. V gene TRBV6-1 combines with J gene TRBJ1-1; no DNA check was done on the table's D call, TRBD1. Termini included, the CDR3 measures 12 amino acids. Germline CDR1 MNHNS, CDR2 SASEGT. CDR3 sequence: CASSEARQVAFS.

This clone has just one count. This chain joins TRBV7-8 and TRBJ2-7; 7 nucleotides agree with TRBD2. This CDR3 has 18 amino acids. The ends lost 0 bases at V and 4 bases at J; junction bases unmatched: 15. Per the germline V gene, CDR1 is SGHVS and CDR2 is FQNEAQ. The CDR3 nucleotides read TGTGCCAGCAGCTTAGCGGTGGGAGGGGAGGCTTTTTGGTACGAGCAGTACTTC. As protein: CASSLAVGGEAFWYEQYF.

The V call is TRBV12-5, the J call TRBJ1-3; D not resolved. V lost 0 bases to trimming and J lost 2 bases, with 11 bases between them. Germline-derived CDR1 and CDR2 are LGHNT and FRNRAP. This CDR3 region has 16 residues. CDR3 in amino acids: CASGLVLGGTGNTIYF. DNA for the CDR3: TGTGCTAGTGGTTTGGTGCTGGGAGGGACTGGAAACACCATATATTTT.

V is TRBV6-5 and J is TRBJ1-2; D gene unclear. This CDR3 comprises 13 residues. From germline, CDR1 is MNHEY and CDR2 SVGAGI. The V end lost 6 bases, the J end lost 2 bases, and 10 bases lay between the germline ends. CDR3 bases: TGTGCCAGCAGCCCACAGATAAACTATGGCTACACCTTC. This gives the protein CASSPQINYGYTF.

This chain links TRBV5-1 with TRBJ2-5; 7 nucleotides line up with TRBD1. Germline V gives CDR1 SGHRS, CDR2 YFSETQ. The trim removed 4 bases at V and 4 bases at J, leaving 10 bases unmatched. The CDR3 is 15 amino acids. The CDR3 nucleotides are TGCGCCAGCAGCCCAATGACAGGGACCCCAGAGACCCAGTACTTC. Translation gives CASSPMTGTPETQYF. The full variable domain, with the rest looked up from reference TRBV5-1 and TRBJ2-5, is KAGVTQTPRYLIKTRGQQVTLSCSPISGHRSVSWYQQTPGQGLQFLFEYFSETQRNKGNFPGRFSGRQFSNSRSEMNVSTLELGDSALYLCASSPMTGTPETQYFGPGTRLLVL.

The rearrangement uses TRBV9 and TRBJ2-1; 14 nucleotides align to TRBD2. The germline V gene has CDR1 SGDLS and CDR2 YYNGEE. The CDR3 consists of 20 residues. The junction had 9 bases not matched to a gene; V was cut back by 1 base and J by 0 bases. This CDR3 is CASSVREETSGRASYNEQFF. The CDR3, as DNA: TGTGCCAGCAGCGTAAGGGAAGAGACTAGCGGGAGGGCCTCCTACAATGAGCAGTTCTTC.

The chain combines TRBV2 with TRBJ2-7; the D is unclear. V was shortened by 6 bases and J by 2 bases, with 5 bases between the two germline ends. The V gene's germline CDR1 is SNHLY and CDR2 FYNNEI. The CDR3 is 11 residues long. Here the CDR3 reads CASSTTYEQYF. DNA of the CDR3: TGTGCCAGCAGCACAACCTACGAGCAGTACTTC.

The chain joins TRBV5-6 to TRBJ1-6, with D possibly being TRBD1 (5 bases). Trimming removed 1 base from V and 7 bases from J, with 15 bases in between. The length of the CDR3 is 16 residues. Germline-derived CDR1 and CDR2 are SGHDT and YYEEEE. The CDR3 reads CASSLQGMPGNSPLHF. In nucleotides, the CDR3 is TGTGCCAGCAGCTTGCAGGGAATGCCAGGGAATTCACCCCTCCACTTT.

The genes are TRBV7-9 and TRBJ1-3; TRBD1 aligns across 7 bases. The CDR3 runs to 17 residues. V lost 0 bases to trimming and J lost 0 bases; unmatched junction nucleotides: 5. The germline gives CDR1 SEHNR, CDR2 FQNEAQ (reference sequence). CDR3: CASSLAGGQTSGNTIYF. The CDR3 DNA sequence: TGTGCCAGCAGCTTAGCGGGGGGACAGACCTCTGGAAACACCATATATTTT.

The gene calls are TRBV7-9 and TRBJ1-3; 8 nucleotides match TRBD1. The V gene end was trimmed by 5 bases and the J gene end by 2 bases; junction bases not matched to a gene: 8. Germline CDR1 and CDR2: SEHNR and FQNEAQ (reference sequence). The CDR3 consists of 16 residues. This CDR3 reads CASSLDRGKTGNTIYF. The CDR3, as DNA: TGTGCCAGCAGCCTCGACAGGGGAAAAACTGGAAACACCATATATTTT. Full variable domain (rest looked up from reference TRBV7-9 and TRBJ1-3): DTGVSQNPRHKITKRGQNVTFRCDPISEHNRLYWYRQTLGQGPEFLTYFQNEAQLEKSRLLSDRFSAERPKGSFSTLEIQRTEQGDSAMYLCASSLDRGKTGNTIYFGEGSWLTVV.

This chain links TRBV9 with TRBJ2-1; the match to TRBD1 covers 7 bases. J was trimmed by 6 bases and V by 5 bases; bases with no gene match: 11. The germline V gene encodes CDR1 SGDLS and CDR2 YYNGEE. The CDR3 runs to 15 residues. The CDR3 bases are TGTGCCAGCAGGTCCGACAGGGTGGAGACCAATGAGCAGTTCTTC. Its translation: CASRSDRVETNEQFF.

The CDR3 sequence is CASSPTVGEKLFF. For the CDR3, the DNA is TGTGCCAGCAGTCCGACGGTCGGGGAAAAACTGTTTTTT. J is TRBJ1-4 and V is TRBV6-1, with unresolved D. The CDR3 is 13 amino acids. V gave up 5 bases and J gave up 8 bases, with 12 bases separating them. Germline CDR1 and CDR2: MNHNS and SASEGT.

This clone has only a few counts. CDR3 in DNA: TGTGCCAGCAGTGATCGGACAGGGGGCCTGACAAACATTCAGTACTTC. It specifies CASSDRTGGLTNIQYF. The V gene is TRBV2, the J gene TRBJ2-4; 11 bases are shared with TRBD1. The length of the CDR3 is 16 residues. Germline loops: CDR1 SNHLY, CDR2 FYNNEI. J gave up 6 bases and V 3 bases, and 7 bases lay outside the gene matches.

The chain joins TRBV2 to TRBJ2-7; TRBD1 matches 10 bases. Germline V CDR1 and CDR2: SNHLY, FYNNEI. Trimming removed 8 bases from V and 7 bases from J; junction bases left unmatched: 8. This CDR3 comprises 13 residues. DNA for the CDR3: TGTGCCAGCGGGAGGACAGGGGGACTTGAGCAGTACTTC. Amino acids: CASGRTGGLEQYF. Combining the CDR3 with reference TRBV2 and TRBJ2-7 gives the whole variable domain EPEVTQTPSHQVTQMGQEVILRCVPISNHLYFYWYRQILGQKVEFLVSFYNNEISEKSEIFDDQFSVERPDGSNFTLKIRSTKLEDSAMYFCASGRTGGLEQYFGPGTRLTVT.